This T cell receptor beta chain stems from a study of Graves' ophthalmopathy and Graves' hyperthyroidism. Stable hyperthyroidism denotes an absence of ophthalmopathy throughout 18 months of follow-up. Among the hyperthyroidism patients, all were newly diagnosed, aged 18 to 65, with under 2 months' duration. This CDR3 is built from 16 residues. Between the trimmed V and J ends, which lost 5 bases and 0 bases, there was a span of 13 bases. Many counts were recorded for this clonotype. The sequenced template was RNA, covering the TCR beta CDR3 region. First-round RT-PCR employed HTBI primers, with a second-round multiplex PCR after it. TCRdb ran MiXCR on the multiplex PCR reads and lists one entry per CDR3 protein. Seen here are some 410,000 distinct CDR3 sequences, 20% to 25% observed once, and the top ten hold 3%.

The J gene is TRBJ2-2, the V gene TRBV12-3 or TRBV12-4, with D hard to call. The sequencing input was peripheral blood. The source of this sequence is a woman between 18 and 30 years old with stable Graves' hyperthyroidism. DNA of the CDR3: TGTGCCAGCAGTCCGGCGAATCCTGCGAACACCGGGGAGCTGTTTTTT. Amino acids: CASSPANPANTGELFF.